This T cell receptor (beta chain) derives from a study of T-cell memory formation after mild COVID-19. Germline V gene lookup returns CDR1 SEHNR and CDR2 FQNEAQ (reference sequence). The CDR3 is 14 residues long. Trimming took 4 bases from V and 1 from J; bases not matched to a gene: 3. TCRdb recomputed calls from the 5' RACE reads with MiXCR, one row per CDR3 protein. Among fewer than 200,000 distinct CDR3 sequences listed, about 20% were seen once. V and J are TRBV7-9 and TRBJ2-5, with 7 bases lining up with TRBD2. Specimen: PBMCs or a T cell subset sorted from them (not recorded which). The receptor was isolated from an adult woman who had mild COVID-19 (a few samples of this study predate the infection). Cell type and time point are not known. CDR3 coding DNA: TGTGCCAGCAGCTCAGCGGGGACCCAAGAGACCCAGTACTTC. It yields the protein CASSSAGTQETQYF.